Shown below are 23 T cell receptor beta chains from a single sample sequenced in a study of blood T cell repertoires in COVID-19. Data came from immunoSEQ multiplex PCR; TCRdb stores just in-frame clones and leaves some out. The table lists 240,000 or so clones, approximately 83% of them singletons. The sequenced sample consisted of peripheral blood. The receptors come from a man younger than 40 who had recovered from COVID-19.

This rearrangement joins TRBV18 to TRBJ1-3; 9 nucleotides match TRBD1. This CDR3 region has 17 residues. Losses at the gene ends were 3 bases for V and 1 base for J; bases not matched to a gene: 7. The germline V gene encodes CDR1 KGHSH and CDR2 LQKENI. The CDR3 DNA reads TGTGCCAGCTCACCTCGAGACGGGACAGGGTCTGGAAACACCATATATTTT. Encoded protein: CASSPRDGTGSGNTIYF.

V and J are TRBV9 and TRBJ2-1; 7 bases agree with TRBD2. Looked up from germline, CDR1 is SGDLS and CDR2 is YYNGEE. The CDR3 extends over 16 amino acids. The ends lost 0 bases at V and 7 bases at J; junction bases unmatched: 10. In DNA, the CDR3 is TGTGCCAGCAGCGTAGTAACCAGCGGGGTTCTGAATGAGCAGTTCTTC. Its protein is CASSVVTSGVLNEQFF.

The chain couples TRBV6-5 to TRBJ2-7, with a possible D match to TRBD2 (6 bases). The CDR3 loop spans 15 amino acids. Germline assignment: CDR1 MNHEY and CDR2 SVGAGI. Trimming took off 5 bases at V and 3 bases at J, with 17 bases between the two ends. CDR3 DNA sequence: TGTGCCAGCAGTCCTAGGGCTAGCGAAAACTACGAGCAGTACTTC. Amino acids: CASSPRASENYEQYF.

The chain joins TRBV18 to TRBJ2-3, with TRBD2 matching 10 bases. Germline CDR1 is KGHSH and CDR2 is LQKENI. The CDR3 has 15 amino acids. J was trimmed by 5 bases and V by 4 bases; bases with no gene match: 6. The CDR3 bases are TGTGCCAGCTCACGGAGCGGGGGGGCAATAGATACGCAGTATTTT. Its protein is CASSRSGGAIDTQYF.

V usage is TRBV7-9 and J usage is TRBJ1-1; D unresolved. In germline, CDR1 is SEHNR, CDR2 FQNEAQ (reference sequence). CDR3 size: 13 residues. The ends were cut back, 2 bases at V and 1 base at J, with 5 bases in the middle. This CDR3 reads CASSLRENTEAFF. As DNA, the CDR3 is TGTGCCAGCAGCTTAAGAGAGAACACTGAAGCTTTCTTT.

On this clone itself: Relative to the germline gene, one junction end is altered; a read error may explain this. The genes are TRBV9 and TRBJ2-1; 9 positions agree with TRBD2. This CDR3 region has 16 residues. Germline CDR1 is SGDLS and CDR2 is YYNGEE. For the CDR3, the DNA is TGTGCCCGCAGCGTAGACGGCGGGGGGGTCTACAATGAGCAGTTCTTC. Protein product: CARSVDGGGVYNEQFF.

The chain recombines TRBV24-1 with TRBJ1-4, with 9 bases fitting TRBD1. Germline V gene sequence: CDR1 KGHDR, CDR2 SFDVKD. With 2 bases clipped from V and 6 bases from J, the junction kept 6 bases outside the gene matches. The CDR3 is 16 amino acids. Written as DNA, the CDR3 is TGTGCCACCAGTGATTGGGGACAGGGTGGAGATGAAAAACTGTTTTTT. Amino acids: CATSDWGQGGDEKLFF.

The rearrangement links TRBV19 to TRBJ1-5; 9 nucleotides agree with TRBD1. This CDR3 comprises 15 residues. The junction had 9 bases not matched to a gene; V was cut back by 6 bases and J by 6 bases. Germline CDR1 and CDR2: LNHDA and SQIVND (reference sequence). The CDR3 loop reads CASSTGGAGFQPQHF. Written as DNA, the CDR3 is TGTGCCAGTAGCACAGGGGGCGCGGGGTTTCAGCCCCAGCATTTT.

This chain joins TRBV5-8 and TRBJ1-1; D is possibly TRBD1 (6 bases). The germline gives CDR1 SGHTS, CDR2 YDEGEE. The CDR3 spans 16 residues. Trimming pared 2 bases from V and 0 bases from J, leaving 14 bases between. The CDR3 DNA sequence: TGTGCCAGCAGCTTCGACTGGACAGATTTGAACACTGAAGCTTTCTTT. Its translation is CASSFDWTDLNTEAFF.

The V gene is TRBV2, the J gene TRBJ1-1, with 10 bases identical to TRBD1. The CDR3 length is 14 residues. V gave up 6 bases and J gave up 4 bases; unmatched junction bases: 5. Germline V CDR1 and CDR2: SNHLY, FYNNEI. The CDR3 loop is CASSRQGAGTEAFF. The CDR3 nucleotides are TGTGCCAGCAGCCGACAGGGGGCCGGCACTGAAGCTTTCTTT.

The V and J genes are TRBV5-1 and TRBJ2-3; 10 positions match TRBD2. Germline trimming cut 4 bases from V and 6 bases from J; bases unmatched to any gene: 14. Germline-derived CDR1 and CDR2 are SGHRS and YFSETQ. The CDR3 totals 17 residues. The CDR3 DNA is TGCGCCAGCAGCCTGGGTGTGTCTAGCGGGGGAAAGGATACGCAGTATTTT. Translated, it gives CASSLGVSSGGKDTQYF.

Many counts were recorded for this clone. The chain has TRBV10-3 and TRBJ2-3; TRBD2 agrees at 11 bases. With V trimmed by 10 bases and J by 1 base, 13 bases remained unmatched. The V gene's germline CDR1 is ENHRY and CDR2 SYGVKD. CDR3 length: 17 amino acids. CDR3 residues: CATRPSGGQVRTDTQYF. The DNA for the CDR3 is TGTGCCACCCGACCTAGCGGGGGGCAGGTACGCACAGATACGCAGTATTTT.

The chain has TRBV7-3 and TRBJ2-1, with unresolved D. Trimming took off 4 bases at V and 9 bases at J, with 13 bases between the two ends. Germline CDR1 SGHTA, CDR2 FQGTGA. The CDR3 is 13 residues long. CDR3 protein: CASSSAPSGEQFF. The CDR3 nucleotides are TGTGCCAGCAGCTCAGCCCCATCGGGTGAGCAGTTCTTC.

V and J are TRBV2 and TRBJ1-5; D call uncertain. The CDR3 runs 15 residues. The germline gives CDR1 SNHLY, CDR2 FYNNEI. V lost 2 bases and J 8 bases, leaving 16 bases between the germline ends. CDR3 protein: CASSEYVRHWEPQHF. DNA for the CDR3: TGTGCCAGCAGTGAATATGTCAGGCACTGGGAGCCCCAGCATTTT.

The V and J genes are TRBV12-3 or TRBV12-4 and TRBJ1-1; 10 positions agree with TRBD1. The CDR3 extends over 13 amino acids. V lost 6 bases, J lost 3 bases, and 1 base stayed unmatched. The CDR3 region is CASRTGGYTEAFF. CDR3 sequence (DNA): TGTGCCAGCAGGACAGGGGGCTACACTGAAGCTTTCTTT.

The V call is TRBV1, the J call TRBJ1-4; the tabulated D call, TRBD1, remains unverified against the DNA. TRBV1 corresponds to a pseudogene. This CDR3 has 14 residues. The CDR3 nucleotides are TGCACCAGCAGCCAATGGACAGGGCTTGAAAAACTGTTTTTT. This sequence encodes CTSSQWTGLEKLFF.

The chain recombines TRBV19 with TRBJ1-3, with unresolved D. CDR1 and CDR2 from the germline V gene are LNHDA and SQIVND (reference sequence). V lost 6 bases and J 0 bases, leaving 15 bases between the germline ends. The CDR3 spans 16 residues. CDR3 residues: CASRDMVGSSGNTIYF. CDR3 nucleotides: TGTGCCAGTAGGGATATGGTCGGGAGCTCTGGAAACACCATATATTTT.

The V gene is TRBV5-1, the J gene TRBJ1-2; 9 nucleotides align to TRBD1. This CDR3 is built from 17 residues. J was trimmed by 0 bases and V by 2 bases; bases with no gene match: 8. Per germline, CDR1 SGHRS and CDR2 YFSETQ. In DNA, the CDR3 is TGCGCCAGCAGCTTTACCCCGGGACAGGGTGCTAACTATGGCTACACCTTC. Translation: CASSFTPGQGANYGYTF.

The chain is built from TRBV19 and TRBJ1-2; D is ambiguous. V was shortened by 8 bases and J by 0 bases, with 13 bases between the two germline ends. The V gene's germline CDR1 is LNHDA and CDR2 SQIVND (reference sequence). The CDR3 has 14 residues. Here the CDR3 reads CASLPRGTNYGYTF. The DNA of the CDR3 is TGTGCCAGTTTACCCAGAGGAACTAACTATGGCTACACCTTC.

This chain links TRBV19 with TRBJ1-4; maybe TRBD1 (6 bases). V lost 2 bases to trimming and J lost 0 bases, with 19 bases between them. Germline V gene lookup returns CDR1 LNHDA and CDR2 SQIVND (reference sequence). CDR3 length: 19 amino acids. The CDR3 nucleotides read TGTGCCAGTAGTATATTTGTCAGGGGAAATAATCCAACTAATGAAAAACTGTTTTTT. Translating gives CASSIFVRGNNPTNEKLFF.

This clone appeared once. This chain joins TRBV9 and TRBJ2-7; 8 positions match TRBD1. The CDR3 has 16 residues. Germline V gene sequence: CDR1 SGDLS, CDR2 YYNGEE. The trim removed 3 bases at V and 1 base at J, leaving 9 bases unmatched. The CDR3 spells CASSGGQAPGSYEQYF. DNA of the CDR3: TGTGCCAGCAGCGGGGGACAGGCCCCGGGATCCTACGAGCAGTACTTC.

The V and J genes are TRBV5-4 and TRBJ1-1, with 8 positions matching TRBD1. The V gene's germline CDR1 is SGHNT and CDR2 YYREEE (reference sequence). Trimming cost V 4 bases and J 0 bases; bases outside gene matches: 5. This CDR3 is 15 amino acids long. This CDR3 is CASSSTGGLNTEAFF. In DNA, the CDR3 is TGTGCCAGCAGCAGCACAGGGGGGTTGAACACTGAAGCTTTCTTT.

The rearrangement joins TRBV28 to TRBJ1-5, with 9 bases identical to TRBD1. Germline V gene sequence: CDR1 MDHEN, CDR2 SYDVKM. The CDR3 contains 14 residues. Trimming removed 7 bases from V and 4 bases from J; junction bases left unmatched: 5. This chain's CDR3 is CASTPTGGNQPQHF. The CDR3 DNA reads as TGTGCCAGCACCCCGACAGGGGGTAATCAGCCCCAGCATTTT. The entire variable domain, with the rest obtained from reference TRBV28 and TRBJ1-5, is as follows: DVKVTQSSRYLVKRTGEKVFLECVQDMDHENMFWYRQDPGLGLRLIYFSYDVKMKEKGDIPEGYSVSREKKERFSLILESASTNQTSMYLCASTPTGGNQPQHFGDGTRLSIL.